This T cell receptor beta chain originates from a study of cytomegalovirus exposure and HLA in healthy donors. The data were produced by immunoSEQ multiplex PCR, yet TCRdb's version contains in-frame clones alone and is incomplete. The sample records tens of thousands of clones, approximately 96% being singletons. For this clone: What it recognizes is unknown.

V lost 4 bases and J lost 0, with 12 bases in between. Germline V lookup: CDR1 GTSNPN, CDR2 SVGIG (reference sequence). The CDR3 has 14 amino acids. Findings and limits, study-wide: According to a subsequent analysis, TCR clusters identified in the first cohort showed a tendency to co-occur across the roughly 120 validation repertoires. The study flagged approximately 180 TCR beta chains as cytomegalovirus-associated.

Sequencing was done on a sample of PBMCs. This TCR was recovered from a man aged 30 to 45 in good health and CMV-seropositive. The chain is built from TRBV30 and TRBJ1-1, with unresolved D. The CDR3 sequence is CAWKRALMNTEAFF. Written as DNA, the CDR3 is TGTGCCTGGAAGAGGGCCCTCATGAACACTGAAGCTTTCTTT. The full variable domain, completed using reference TRBV30 and TRBJ1-1, is SQTIHQWPATLVQPVGSPLSLECTVEGTSNPNLYWYRQAAGRGLQLLFYSVGIGQISSEVPQNLSASRPQDRQFILSSKKLLLSDSGFYLCAWKRALMNTEAFFGQGTRLTVV.